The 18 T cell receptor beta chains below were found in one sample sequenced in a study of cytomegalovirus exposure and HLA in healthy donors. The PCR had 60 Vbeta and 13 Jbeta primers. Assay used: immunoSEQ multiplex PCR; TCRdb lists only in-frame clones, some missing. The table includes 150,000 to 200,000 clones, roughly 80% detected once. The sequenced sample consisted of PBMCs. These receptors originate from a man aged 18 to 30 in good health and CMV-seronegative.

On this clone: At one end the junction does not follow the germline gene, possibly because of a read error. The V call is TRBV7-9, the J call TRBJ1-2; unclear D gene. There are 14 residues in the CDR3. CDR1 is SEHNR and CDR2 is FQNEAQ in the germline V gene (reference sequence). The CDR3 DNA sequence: TGTTCCAGCAGCTTAGCTGGAGAAGTGCGTGGCTACACCTTC. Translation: CSSSLAGEVRGYTF.

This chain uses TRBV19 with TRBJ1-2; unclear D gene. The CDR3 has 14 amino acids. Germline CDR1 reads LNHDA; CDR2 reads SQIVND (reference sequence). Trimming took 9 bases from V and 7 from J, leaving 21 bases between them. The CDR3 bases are TGTGCCAGCTCCCAAGACAACTGGGTCTCTGGCTACACCTTC. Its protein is CASSQDNWVSGYTF.

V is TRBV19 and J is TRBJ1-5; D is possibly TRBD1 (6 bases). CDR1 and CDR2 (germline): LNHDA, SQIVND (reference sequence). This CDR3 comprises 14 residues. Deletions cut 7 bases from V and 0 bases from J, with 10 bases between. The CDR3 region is CASTDRYSNQPQHF. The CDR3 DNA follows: TGTGCCAGTACGGACAGATATAGCAATCAGCCCCAGCATTTT.

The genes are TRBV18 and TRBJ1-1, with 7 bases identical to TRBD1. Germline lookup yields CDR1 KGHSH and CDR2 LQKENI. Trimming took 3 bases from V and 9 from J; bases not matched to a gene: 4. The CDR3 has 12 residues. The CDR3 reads CASSPDRDQAFF. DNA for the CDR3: TGTGCCAGCTCACCCGACAGGGACCAAGCTTTCTTT.

CDR3 loop: CASSRPGQGPLYGYTF. CDR3 coding DNA: TGTGCCAGCAGCCGGCCGGGACAGGGACCCCTCTATGGCTACACCTTC. This sequence joins TRBV7-9 and TRBJ1-2; TRBD1 agrees at 9 bases. The CDR3 totals 16 residues. V dropped 5 bases and J dropped 4; count of bases not matched to a gene: 11. Germline values: CDR1 SEHNR, CDR2 FQNEAQ (reference sequence).

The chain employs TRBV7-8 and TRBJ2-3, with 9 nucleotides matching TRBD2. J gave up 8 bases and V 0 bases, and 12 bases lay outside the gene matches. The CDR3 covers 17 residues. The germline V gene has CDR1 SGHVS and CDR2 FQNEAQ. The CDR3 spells CASSLAVVASGMGTQYF. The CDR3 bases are TGTGCCAGCAGCTTAGCGGTAGTGGCTAGCGGGATGGGTACGCAGTATTTT.

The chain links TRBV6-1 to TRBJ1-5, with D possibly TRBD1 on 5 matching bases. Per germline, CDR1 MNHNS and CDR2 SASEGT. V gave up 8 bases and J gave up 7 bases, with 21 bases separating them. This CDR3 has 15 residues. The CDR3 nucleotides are TGTGCCAGCCAAACCGACGGGGGTTCTGGGCAGCCCCAGCATTTT. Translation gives CASQTDGGSGQPQHF.

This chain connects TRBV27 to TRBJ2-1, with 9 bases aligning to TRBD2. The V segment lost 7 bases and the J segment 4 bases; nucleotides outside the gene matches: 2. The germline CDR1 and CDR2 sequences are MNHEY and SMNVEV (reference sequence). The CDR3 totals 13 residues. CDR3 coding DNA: TGTGCCAGCACTAGCGGGGTTTACAATGAGCAGTTCTTC. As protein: CASTSGVYNEQFF.

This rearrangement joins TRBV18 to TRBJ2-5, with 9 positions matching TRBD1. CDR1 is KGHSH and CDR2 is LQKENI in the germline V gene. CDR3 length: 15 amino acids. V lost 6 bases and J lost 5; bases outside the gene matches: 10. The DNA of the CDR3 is TGTGCCAGCTCCCGTGGACAGGGGATTGGGGAGACCCAGTACTTC. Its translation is CASSRGQGIGETQYF.

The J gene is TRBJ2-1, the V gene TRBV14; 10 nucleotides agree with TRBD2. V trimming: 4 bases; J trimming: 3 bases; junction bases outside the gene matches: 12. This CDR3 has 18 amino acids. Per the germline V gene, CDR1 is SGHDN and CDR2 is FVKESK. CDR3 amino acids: CASSLGLTSGTNYNEQFF. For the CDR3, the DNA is TGTGCCAGCAGCCTCGGTCTAACTAGCGGGACGAACTACAATGAGCAGTTCTTC. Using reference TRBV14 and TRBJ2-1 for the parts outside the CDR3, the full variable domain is EAGVTQFPSHSVIEKGQTVTLRCDPISGHDNLYWYRRVMGKEIKFLLHFVKESKQDESGMPNNRFLAERTGGTYSTLKVQPAELEDSGVYFCASSLGLTSGTNYNEQFFGPGTRLTVL.

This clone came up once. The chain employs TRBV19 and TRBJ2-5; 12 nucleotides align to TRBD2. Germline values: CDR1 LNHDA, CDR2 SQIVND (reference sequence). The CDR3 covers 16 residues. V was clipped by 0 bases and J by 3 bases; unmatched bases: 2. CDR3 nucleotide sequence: TGTGCCAGTAGTATAGAACGGACTAGCGGGGAAGAGACCCAGTACTTC. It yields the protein CASSIERTSGEETQYF.

The CDR3 is CASSDRVRFGFF. CDR3 nucleotides: TGTGCCAGCAGTGACAGGGTTCGATTTGGGTTCTTC. This chain links TRBV6-1 with TRBJ2-1; tentative D call: TRBD1 (5 bases). CDR1 and CDR2 (germline): MNHNS, SASEGT. V was clipped by 3 bases and J by 15 bases, with 15 bases between them. The CDR3 has 12 residues.

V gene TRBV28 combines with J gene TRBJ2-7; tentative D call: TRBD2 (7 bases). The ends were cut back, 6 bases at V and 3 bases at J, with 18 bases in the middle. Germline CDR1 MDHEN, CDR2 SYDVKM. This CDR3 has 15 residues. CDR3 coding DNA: TGTGCCAGCAGGAGGACAGCTGGGAGGGGCTACGAGCAGTACTTC. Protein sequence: CASRRTAGRGYEQYF.

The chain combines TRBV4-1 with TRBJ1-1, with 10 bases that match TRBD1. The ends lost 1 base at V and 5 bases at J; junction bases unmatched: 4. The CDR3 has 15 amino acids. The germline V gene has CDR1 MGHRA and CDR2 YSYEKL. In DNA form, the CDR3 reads TGCGCCAGCAGCCAAGGACAGGGGGCGAGAACTGAAGCTTTCTTT. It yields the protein CASSQGQGARTEAFF.

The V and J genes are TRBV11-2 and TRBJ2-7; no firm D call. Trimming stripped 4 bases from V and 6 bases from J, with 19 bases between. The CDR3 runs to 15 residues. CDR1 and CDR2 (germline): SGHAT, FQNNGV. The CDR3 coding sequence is TGTGCCAGCAGCTCCCAACCCCGACAAGTGACCGAGCAGTACTTC. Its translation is CASSSQPRQVTEQYF.

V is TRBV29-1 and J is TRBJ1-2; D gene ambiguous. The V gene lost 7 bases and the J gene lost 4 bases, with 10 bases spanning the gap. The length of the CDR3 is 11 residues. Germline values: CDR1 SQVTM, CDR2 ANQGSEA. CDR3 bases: TGCAGCGCCGGGCGGGGCTATGGCTACACCTTC. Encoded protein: CSAGRGYGYTF.

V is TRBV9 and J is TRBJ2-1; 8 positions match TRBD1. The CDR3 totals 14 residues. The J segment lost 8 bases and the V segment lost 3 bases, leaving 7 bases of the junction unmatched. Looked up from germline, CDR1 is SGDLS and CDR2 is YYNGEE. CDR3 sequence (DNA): TGTGCCAGCAGCGAAACAGGGGGACGAGATGAGCAGTTCTTC. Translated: CASSETGGRDEQFF. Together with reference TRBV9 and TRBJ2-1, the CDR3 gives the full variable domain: DSGVTQTPKHLITATGQRVTLRCSPRSGDLSVYWYQQSLDQGLQFLIQYYNGEERAKGNILERFSAQQFPDLHSELNLSSLELGDSALYFCASSETGGRDEQFFGPGTRLTVL.

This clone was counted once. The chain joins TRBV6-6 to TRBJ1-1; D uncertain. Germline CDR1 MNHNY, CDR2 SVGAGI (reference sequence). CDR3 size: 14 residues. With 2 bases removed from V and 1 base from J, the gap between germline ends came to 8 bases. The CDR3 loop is CASSYRESNTEAFF. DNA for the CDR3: TGTGCCAGCAGTTACAGGGAGTCGAACACTGAAGCTTTCTTT.